Included here is one T cell receptor (beta chain) sequence, with context. What it binds is unknown. The germline V gene has CDR1 LGHDT and CDR2 YNNKEL (reference sequence). The V end lost 6 bases, the J end lost 1 base, and 15 bases lay between the germline ends. The CDR3 loop spans 15 amino acids. Sequencing libraries made from TCR beta cDNA carried unique molecular identifiers. TCRdb reprocessed the PCR reads with MiXCR, giving one entry per CDR3 protein. The top ten clones hold approximately 4.4% of a sample with 800,000 to 950,000 distinct CDR3 sequences, 53% of them seen once. This entry is derived from a study of post-analysis software for immune sequencing data. Study at large: Disease trajectories encompassed relapsing-remitting, secondary progressive and progressive-relapsing multiple sclerosis.

Overall study findings and caveats: The study found significantly lower normalized Chao1 diversity in multiple sclerosis patients than in controls. Comparison of patients with controls showed five TRBV segments more frequent in patients, TRBV5-6, TRBV5-1 and TRBV20-1 among them.

V is TRBV3-1 and J is TRBJ1-1; D might be TRBD1 (5 bases). The sample consisted of blood. This TCR came from a girl aged 5-17 years with multiple sclerosis. The CDR3 DNA is TGTGCCAGCAGACCACGACAGCACGCGAACACTGAAGCTTTCTTT. It yields the protein CASRPRQHANTEAFF. The variable domain in full, with the rest retrieved from reference TRBV3-1 and TRBJ1-1, is DTAVSQTPKYLVTQMGNDKSIKCEQNLGHDTMYWYKQDSKKFLKIMFSYNNKELIINETVPNRFSPKSPDKAHLNLHINSLELGDSAVYFCASRPRQHANTEAFFGQGTRLTVV.